These 27 T cell receptor beta chains were all obtained from the same sample, sequenced in a study of blood T cell repertoires in COVID-19. Some clones are missing from TCRdb's copy, which holds only in-frame ones; the method was immunoSEQ multiplex PCR. The data hold about 180,000 clones, with 85% to 90% observed a single time. The specimen was peripheral blood. The receptors here all came from a man aged 65 to 85 with active or convalescent COVID-19.

This chain uses TRBV29-1 with TRBJ2-3; D remains ambiguous. The CDR3 extends over 13 amino acids. Germline V lookup: CDR1 SQVTM, CDR2 ANQGSEA. The V and J ends lost 3 bases and 7 bases respectively, with 14 bases between them. In nucleotides, the CDR3 is TGCAGCGTTGACAGAGGTAGCTGGAATACGCAGTATTTT. This translates into CSVDRGSWNTQYF.

This chain links TRBV9 with TRBJ1-1, with D unclear. Trimming took off 4 bases at V and 6 bases at J, with 16 bases between the two ends. CDR3 length equals 14 residues. The germline CDR1 and CDR2 sequences are SGDLS and YYNGEE. Here the CDR3 reads CASSPSGLSSEAFF. Written as DNA, the CDR3 is TGTGCCAGCAGCCCTAGCGGGCTGAGCTCTGAAGCTTTCTTT.

V is TRBV13 and J is TRBJ2-2; 7 nucleotides align to TRBD1. Germline values: CDR1 PRHDT, CDR2 FYEKMQ (reference sequence). With V trimmed by 5 bases and J by 5 bases, 11 bases remained unmatched. CDR3 length: 16 amino acids. The CDR3 coding sequence is TGTGCCAGCAGCACCCGACAGGGAAGGAGGACCGGGGAGCTGTTTTTT. Its protein product is CASSTRQGRRTGELFF.

The gene calls are TRBV28 and TRBJ1-4, with 7 nucleotides matching TRBD1. Germline CDR1 and CDR2: MDHEN and SYDVKM. The CDR3 is made up of 12 amino acids. The V and J ends lost 10 bases and 3 bases, in that order; junction bases with no gene match: 2. The CDR3 region has the DNA TGTGCCACGGGGACAGCTAATGAAAAACTGTTTTTT. Its protein product is CATGTANEKLFF. Looking up the rest from reference TRBV28 and TRBJ1-4 gives the full variable domain: DVKVTQSSRYLVKRTGEKVFLECVQDMDHENMFWYRQDPGLGLRLIYFSYDVKMKEKGDIPEGYSVSREKKERFSLILESASTNQTSMYLCATGTANEKLFFGSGTQLSVL.

This chain joins TRBV5-1 and TRBJ1-2, with TRBD1 identical over 8 bases. Germline V gene lookup returns CDR1 SGHRS and CDR2 YFSETQ. CDR3 length: 16 residues. V shed 2 bases, J shed 3 bases, and the junction held 9 bases outside the gene matches. CDR3 sequence reads: CASSFVPDRDYYGYTF. The DNA of the CDR3 is TGCGCCAGCAGCTTCGTACCGGACAGGGATTACTATGGCTACACCTTC.

The V gene is TRBV19, the J gene TRBJ2-1; D possibly corresponds to TRBD2 (6 bases). CDR3 length: 13 amino acids. The germline V gene encodes CDR1 LNHDA and CDR2 SQIVND (reference sequence). V was pared by 3 bases and J by 7 bases, with 10 bases between. CDR3 sequence reads: CASSIGTVNEQFF. CDR3 sequence (DNA): TGTGCCAGTAGTATCGGGACTGTTAATGAGCAGTTCTTC.

The chain has TRBV11-2 and TRBJ1-3; 8 nucleotides agree with TRBD1. With V trimmed by 4 bases and J by 0 bases, 5 bases remained unmatched. The CDR3 runs 16 residues. The germline V gene encodes CDR1 SGHAT and CDR2 FQNNGV. In nucleotides, the CDR3 is TGTGCCAGCAGCTACATGACAGGGGTCTCTGGAAACACCATATATTTT. Amino acid sequence: CASSYMTGVSGNTIYF.

The chain combines TRBV28 with TRBJ1-5; 7 bases agree with TRBD1. CDR1 MDHEN and CDR2 SYDVKM come from the germline V gene. This CDR3 has 15 amino acids. The ends lost 2 bases at V and 7 bases at J; junction bases unmatched: 8. CDR3 region: CASSLGGKTGQPQHF. In nucleotides, the CDR3 is TGTGCCAGCAGTTTAGGGGGTAAGACAGGGCAGCCCCAGCATTTT.

This rearrangement joins TRBV24-1 to TRBJ2-2; 7 bases fit TRBD1. V shed 4 bases and J 4 bases; nucleotides not matched to a gene: 2. Germline V gene data show CDR1 as KGHDR and CDR2 as SFDVKD. CDR3 size: 14 residues. CDR3 region: CATSDRGFTGELFF. Written as DNA, the CDR3 is TGTGCCACCAGTGACAGGGGGTTCACCGGGGAGCTGTTTTTT.

Only a few counts were recorded for this clone. CDR3 nucleotide sequence: TGCGCCAGCAGCTTTACAGGAGATAACTATGGCTACACCTTC. It codes for CASSFTGDNYGYTF. The chain employs TRBV5-1 and TRBJ1-2; maybe TRBD1 (5 bases). The CDR3 has 14 amino acids. Looked up from germline, CDR1 is SGHRS and CDR2 is YFSETQ. The V and J ends lost 2 bases and 1 base respectively, with 9 bases between them. The whole variable domain, remainder taken from reference TRBV5-1 and TRBJ1-2, is KAGVTQTPRYLIKTRGQQVTLSCSPISGHRSVSWYQQTPGQGLQFLFEYFSETQRNKGNFPGRFSGRQFSNSRSEMNVSTLELGDSALYLCASSFTGDNYGYTFGSGTRLTVV.

V gene TRBV9 combines with J gene TRBJ1-1, with 7 bases matching TRBD1. V was clipped by 3 bases and J by 4 bases; unmatched bases: 6. The CDR3 covers 14 residues. Germline assignment: CDR1 SGDLS and CDR2 YYNGEE. The CDR3 loop is CASSAHRGGTEAFF. DNA for the CDR3: TGTGCCAGCAGCGCACACAGGGGAGGCACTGAAGCTTTCTTT.

The chain couples TRBV5-1 to TRBJ2-3; weak D call: TRBD1 (6 bases). Trimming removed 7 bases at V and 2 bases at J, with 14 bases between. Germline CDR1 SGHRS, CDR2 YFSETQ. CDR3 length equals 14 residues. CDR3 sequence (DNA): TGCGCCAGCGCCTCCGGGACACTCACAGATACGCAGTATTTT. This encodes CASASGTLTDTQYF. Variable domain in full (rest from reference TRBV5-1 and TRBJ2-3): KAGVTQTPRYLIKTRGQQVTLSCSPISGHRSVSWYQQTPGQGLQFLFEYFSETQRNKGNFPGRFSGRQFSNSRSEMNVSTLELGDSALYLCASASGTLTDTQYFGPGTRLTVL.

The chain recombines TRBV6-2 or TRBV6-3 with TRBJ2-3; 10 bases map to TRBD2. CDR3 length: 14 amino acids. V was pared by 5 bases and J by 3 bases, with 2 bases of the junction left unmatched. Germline assignment: CDR1 MNHEY and CDR2 SVGEGT. CDR3 DNA sequence: TGTGCCAGCAGTCAGCGGGGGGGGACAGATACGCAGTATTTT. This translates into CASSQRGGTDTQYF.

This clone was seen once. The chain combines TRBV18 with TRBJ1-2, with 7 bases identical to TRBD1. Germline values: CDR1 KGHSH, CDR2 LQKENI. Trimming removed 1 base from V and 0 bases from J; junction bases left unmatched: 11. The CDR3 extends over 18 amino acids. CDR3 protein: CASSPLVSRDSSNYGYTF. The CDR3 DNA sequence: TGTGCCAGCTCACCACTTGTCTCGAGGGACAGCTCTAACTATGGCTACACCTTC. Complete variable domain (other parts from reference TRBV18 and TRBJ1-2): NAGVMQNPRHLVRRRGQEARLRCSPMKGHSHVYWYRQLPEEGLKFMVYLQKENIIDESGMPKERFSAEFPKEGPSILRIQQVVRGDSAAYFCASSPLVSRDSSNYGYTFGSGTRLTVV.

V is TRBV14 and J is TRBJ2-3, with TRBD2 identical over 10 bases. The CDR3 is 16 amino acids. J lost 2 bases, V lost 4 bases, and 6 bases had no gene match. Germline V gives CDR1 SGHDN, CDR2 FVKESK. CDR3 sequence: CASSPQAGGSTDTQYF. CDR3 DNA sequence: TGTGCCAGCAGCCCCCAAGCGGGAGGGTCCACAGATACGCAGTATTTT.

This clone was seen a single time. The chain has TRBV30 and TRBJ2-3, with 12 bases identical to TRBD2. With 3 bases clipped from V and 5 bases from J, the junction kept 9 bases outside the gene matches. Germline lookup yields CDR1 GTSNPN and CDR2 SVGIG (reference sequence). The CDR3 is made up of 16 amino acids. The CDR3 bases are TGTGCCTGGAGCGGTCCTCTAGCGGGAGGGCGAGATACGCAGTATTTT. Its translation: CAWSGPLAGGRDTQYF.

The CDR3 is CASSQGLAGGETQYF. DNA for the CDR3: TGTGCCAGCAGCCAAGGACTAGCGGGAGGGGAGACCCAGTACTTC. The chain links TRBV3-1 (or the pseudogene TRBV3-2) to TRBJ2-5, with TRBD2 matching 14 bases. Germline V CDR1 and CDR2: LGHDT, YNNKEL (reference sequence). This CDR3 contains 15 residues. V trimming: 1 base; J trimming: 5 bases; junction bases outside the gene matches: 0.

The V and J genes are TRBV15 and TRBJ2-5; D not certain. The germline V gene has CDR1 LNHNV and CDR2 YYDKDF (reference sequence). The CDR3 length is 13 residues. V was shortened by 4 bases and J by 7 bases, with 13 bases between the two germline ends. The CDR3: CATSMFAIATQYF. CDR3 coding DNA: TGTGCCACCAGCATGTTTGCGATTGCGACCCAGTACTTC.

V usage is TRBV6-2 or TRBV6-3 and J usage is TRBJ1-6, with D possibly matching TRBD1 (5 bases). The CDR3 runs 13 residues. V gave up 0 bases and J gave up 9 bases, with 6 bases separating them. Per the germline V gene, CDR1 is MNHEY and CDR2 is SVGEGT. The CDR3 loop reads CASSYSRGSPLHF. The CDR3 nucleotides read TGTGCCAGCAGTTACTCAAGGGGTTCACCCCTCCACTTT.

The chain links TRBV27 to TRBJ2-1; TRBD1 aligns across 10 bases. With 5 bases clipped from V and 8 bases from J, the junction kept 3 bases outside the gene matches. Germline assignment: CDR1 MNHEY and CDR2 SMNVEV (reference sequence). The CDR3 has 13 amino acids. The CDR3: CASSPTGGYEQFF. As DNA, the CDR3 is TGTGCCAGCAGTCCGACAGGGGGCTATGAGCAGTTCTTC.

J is TRBJ2-2 and V is TRBV19; 7 bases match TRBD2. After removal of 11 bases from V and 4 bases from J, the junction contained 13 bases not matched to a gene. The CDR3 is 15 amino acids. The V gene's germline CDR1 is LNHDA and CDR2 SQIVND (reference sequence). The CDR3 DNA reads as TGTGCCGCCACGGGGAGGGCCCCGGCCACCGGGGAGCTGTTTTTT. It encodes CAATGRAPATGELFF.

The chain is built from TRBV27 and TRBJ2-3; D remains unclear. The V end was cut by 7 bases, the J end by 4 bases, with 21 bases between. The CDR3 length is 16 residues. CDR1 is MNHEY and CDR2 is SMNVEV in the germline V gene (reference sequence). This CDR3 reads CASTLLARSRADTQYF. CDR3 nucleotides: TGTGCCAGCACCCTGCTCGCGCGGAGCCGCGCAGATACGCAGTATTTT.

This clone came up a few times. The rearrangement joins TRBV11-2 to TRBJ1-4, with D maybe TRBD1 (6 bases). The ends were cut back, 4 bases at V and 10 bases at J, with 19 bases in the middle. The CDR3 sequence is 15 residues long. CDR1 is SGHAT, CDR2 FQNNGV, per germline. The CDR3: CASSSPQWGLGKLFF. In DNA form, the CDR3 reads TGTGCCAGCAGCTCCCCCCAATGGGGGCTTGGAAAACTGTTTTTT.

This clone was seen at least ten times. This chain uses TRBV28 with TRBJ2-3, with D possibly matching TRBD2 (5 bases). This CDR3 region has 15 residues. Trimming removed 4 bases from V and 0 bases from J, with 11 bases in between. Germline CDR1 reads MDHEN; CDR2 reads SYDVKM. The CDR3 bases are TGTGCCAGCAGTTCAGCTAGCCCAAGCACAGATACGCAGTATTTT. Protein: CASSSASPSTDTQYF.

The chain links TRBV6-5 to TRBJ1-2; 9 positions agree with TRBD1. V dropped 4 bases and J dropped 3; count of bases not matched to a gene: 3. CDR3 size: 14 residues. The germline V gene encodes CDR1 MNHEY and CDR2 SVGAGI. The CDR3 coding sequence is TGTGCCAGCAGTTCCCGGACAGGGGACTATGGCTACACCTTC. Translated: CASSSRTGDYGYTF.

V is TRBV9 and J is TRBJ2-3, with D possibly TRBD2 on 5 matching bases. This CDR3 has 16 residues. Deletions cut 4 bases from V and 5 bases from J, with 20 bases between. Germline V lookup: CDR1 SGDLS, CDR2 YYNGEE. CDR3 region: CASSPQRSGAVDTQYF. For the CDR3, the DNA is TGTGCCAGCAGCCCCCAGAGGAGCGGCGCCGTAGATACGCAGTATTTT.

The genes are TRBV30 and TRBJ1-1; D unresolved. Germline V gives CDR1 GTSNPN, CDR2 SVGIG (reference sequence). V lost 3 bases to trimming and J lost 4 bases, with 12 bases between them. This CDR3 is 13 amino acids long. The CDR3, as DNA: TGTGCCTGGAGACCCGCCGAAGCCACTGAAGCTTTCTTT. Translated: CAWRPAEATEAFF.